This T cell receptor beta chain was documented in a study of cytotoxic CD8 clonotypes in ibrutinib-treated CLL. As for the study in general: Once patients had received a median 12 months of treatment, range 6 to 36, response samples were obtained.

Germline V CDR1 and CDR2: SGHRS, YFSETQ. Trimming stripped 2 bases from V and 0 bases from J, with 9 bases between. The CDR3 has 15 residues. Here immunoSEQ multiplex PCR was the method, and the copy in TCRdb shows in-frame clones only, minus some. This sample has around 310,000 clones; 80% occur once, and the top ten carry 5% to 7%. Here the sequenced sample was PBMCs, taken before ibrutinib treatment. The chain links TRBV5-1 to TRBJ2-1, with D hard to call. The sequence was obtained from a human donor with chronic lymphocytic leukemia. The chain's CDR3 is CASSFWVDSYNEQFF. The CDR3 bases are TGCGCCAGCAGCTTTTGGGTAGACTCCTACAATGAGCAGTTCTTC.